This T cell receptor beta chain was sequenced for a study of blood T cell repertoires in COVID-19. On the study more broadly: Italy, Spain and the United States were the sources of the convalescent and acute COVID-19 samples. Sample material is recorded as cDNA or gDNA derived from T cells, B-cell-depleted T cells, or PBMCs.

Profiled with immunoSEQ multiplex PCR; TCRdb holds only in-frame clones, not every one. The table records approximately 58,000 clones, roughly four fifths of them present only once. Patients in Seattle were enrolled during active infection, then followed longitudinally. The CDR3 sequence is 14 residues long. Germline V gene lookup returns CDR1 SNHLY and CDR2 FYNNEI. Trimming cost V 3 bases and J 5 bases; bases outside gene matches: 4. This sequence joins TRBV2 and TRBJ2-3; the match to TRBD2 covers 8 bases. The specimen sequenced was peripheral blood. The TCR originated in a man aged 60 to 75 with COVID-19, enrolled during active disease. In DNA, the CDR3 is TGTGCCAGCAGTGACCCCCGGGGGGGAGATACGCAGTATTTT. Its protein product is CASSDPRGGDTQYF.